These T cell receptor beta chains were read from a single sample in a study of post-analysis software for immune sequencing data. From the PCR reads, TCRdb called clonotypes with MiXCR, one entry per CDR3 protein. The table lists around 500,000 distinct CDR3 sequences, about a third of them singletons. Input material: blood. The receptors stem from a girl between 2 and 17 years old with multiple sclerosis. The CDR3 runs from the conserved cysteine through the conserved F or W. The D gene is left open where the match is weak. Some rows have no size entry. The others give once, few or many, or a class for an expanded clone.

D	V	length	size	J	DNA	CDR3
TRBD1	TRBV10-3	14	few	TRBJ2-6	TGTGCCGCCCTAGACAGGGATGGGGCCAACGTCCTGACTTTC	CAALDRDGANVLTF
TRBD1	TRBV7-9	16	few	TRBJ1-4	TGTGCCAGCAGCTTCGCCGCCGGGACAGTAAATGAAAAACTGTTTTTT	CASSFAAGTVNEKLFF
-	TRBV6-1	13	-	TRBJ2-7	TGTGTCAGCAGTGAGGCCTCCTCCTACGAGCAGTACTTC	CVSSEASSYEQYF
TRBD2	TRBV9	14	few	TRBJ2-7	TGTGCCAGCAGCCTGGGGGGGGACGATGGAGCCCAGTACTTC	CASSLGGDDGAQYF
-	TRBV20-1	14	-	TRBJ2-5	TGCAGTGAGGGTGAGGGGTGGGAAACTTTGGAGCAGTACTTC	CSEGEGWETLEQYF
TRBD2	TRBV5-1	14	few	TRBJ2-3	TGCGCCAGCAGCTTGTCTAGGGAGGGAGATACGCAGTATTTT	CASSLSREGDTQYF
-	TRBV7-3	13	-	TRBJ2-3	TGTGCCAGCAGCCCCCGGGCGGGGGATACGCAGTATTTT	CASSPRAGDTQYF
-	TRBV6-4	14	-	TRBJ1-6	TGTGCCAGCAGTGGAGGAGTGCTGGGGTCACCCCTCCACTTT	CASSGGVLGSPLHF
-	TRBV5-1	15	-	TRBJ1-1	TGCGCCAGCAGCTTGATTCCGGGAGGAGGCACTGAAGCTTTCTTT	CASSLIPGGGTEAFF
TRBD2	TRBV20-1	13	few	TRBJ2-5	TGCAGCGCCTATGTCGGGGGGATGGAGACCCAGTACTTC	CSAYVGGMETQYF
TRBD2	TRBV20-1	13	-	TRBJ2-1	TGCAGTGCTCGAGCGGGGGGCCCCAATGAGCAGTTCTTC	CSARAGGPNEQFF
TRBD2	TRBV20-1	14	few	TRBJ2-7	TGCAGTGCAAACACCGGGACTAGCGGTTACGAGCAGTACTTC	CSANTGTSGYEQYF
-	TRBV2	15	-	TRBJ1-1	TGTGCCTGCACAAGAAACAACAGAGCGAACACTGAAGCTTTCTTT	CACTRNNRANTEAFF
TRBD1	TRBV6-5	15	-	TRBJ2-7	TGCGCCAGCAGGGGGATGGCAGGGAGCTCCTACGAGCAGTACTTC	CASRGMAGSSYEQYF
-	TRBV11-2	14	few	TRBJ2-3	TGTGCCAGCAGCTTAAGAGCGGGTTCAGATACGCAGTATTTT	CASSLRAGSDTQYF
-	TRBV7-2	15	-	TRBJ2-7	TGTGCCAGCAGCTTAGACAGGTCCGTCACCTACGAGCAGTACTTC	CASSLDRSVTYEQYF
TRBD2	TRBV24-1	19	few	TRBJ2-3	TGTGCCACCAGTGGGCTAGCGGGGGCCCTACTCTCTAGCACAGATACGCAGTATTTT	CATSGLAGALLSSTDTQYF
TRBD1	TRBV5-1	18	-	TRBJ2-2	TGCGCCAGCAGCTTGGAACCTGGACAGGGACAGAACACCGGGGAGCTGTTTTTT	CASSLEPGQGQNTGELFF
TRBD2	TRBV5-1	15	few	TRBJ2-7	TGCGCCAGCAGCCCCGGGACTAGCGGGGGGGTCGAGCAGTACTTC	CASSPGTSGGVEQYF
-	TRBV6-1	15	few	TRBJ1-2	TGTGCCAGCAGTGAAGGATCCCGAGCGTCTTATGGCTACACCTTC	CASSEGSRASYGYTF
TRBD1	TRBV6-7	15	-	TRBJ1-1	TGTGCCAGCAGTGCCACGACAGGGGATGACACTGAAGCTTTCTTT	CASSATTGDDTEAFF
TRBD1	TRBV5-1	13	few	TRBJ1-6	TGCGCCAGCAGCTTGGGACAGGGTTCACCCCTCCACTTT	CASSLGQGSPLHF
-	TRBV6-1	17	-	TRBJ2-1	TGTGCCAGCAGTGGTGGGTTAGGACTTCCCACCTACAATGAGCAGTTCTTC	CASSGGLGLPTYNEQFF
-	TRBV5-1	13	few	TRBJ2-5	TGCGCCAGCAGCCTCCGTGACGGAGAGACCCAGTACTTC	CASSLRDGETQYF
TRBD1	TRBV12-3/TRBV12-4	16	-	TRBJ1-1	TGTGCCAGCAGTTTATGGGCAGGGGGTTCATTTACTGAAGCTTTCTTT	CASSLWAGGSFTEAFF
-	TRBV5-1	14	-	TRBJ2-3	TGCGCCAGCAGCTTGGATGGCCTGACAGATACGCAGTATTTT	CASSLDGLTDTQYF
TRBD1	TRBV19	15	few	TRBJ1-1	TGTGCCAGTAGTCCAGGGGCCGACAGGGACACTGAAGCTTTCTTT	CASSPGADRDTEAFF
-	TRBV4-1	16	-	TRBJ2-6	TGCGCCAGCAGCCAAGGGGGTTCCCCTGGGGCCAACGTCCTGACTTTC	CASSQGGSPGANVLTF
-	TRBV6-5	15	-	TRBJ2-5	TGTGCCAGCAGTTTGACAGACAGGAAGAAAGAGACCCAGTACTTC	CASSLTDRKKETQYF
-	TRBV2	13	-	TRBJ2-7	TGTGCCAGCGGAGAGGGTTTCTCCTACGAGCAGTACTTC	CASGEGFSYEQYF
TRBD2	TRBV7-3	16	-	TRBJ2-1	TGTGCCAGCAGCTTAATCGTAGCGGGAGGGTCGGATGAGCAGTTCTTC	CASSLIVAGGSDEQFF
TRBD2	TRBV5-1	14	few	TRBJ2-1	TGCGCCAGCCTGAAGAGCGGGGGGGCCAATGAGCAGTTCTTC	CASLKSGGANEQFF
-	TRBV20-1	15	-	TRBJ2-2	TGCAGTGCTGCCTCAGCGGCGAGGAACACCGGGGAGCTGTTTTTT	CSAASAARNTGELFF
-	TRBV7-9	14	-	TRBJ2-1	TGTGCCAGCAGCTTAGCGCGATGGGATAATGAGCAGTTCTTC	CASSLARWDNEQFF
-	TRBV5-1	15	-	TRBJ1-3	TGCGCCAGCAGCTTGGGTTGGGGATCTGGAAACACCATATATTTT	CASSLGWGSGNTIYF
-	TRBV20-1	12	few	TRBJ1-2	TGCAGTGCGCAGGACAGAAACTATGGCTACACCTTC	CSAQDRNYGYTF
-	TRBV6-5	15	-	TRBJ2-2	TGTGCCAGCACCCAGGAGGGGGCTTACACCGGGGAGCTGTTTTTT	CASTQEGAYTGELFF
-	TRBV5-6	16	-	TRBJ2-1	TGTGCCAGCAGCTTGTATGTCGTAGGAACCTACAATGAGCAGTTCTTC	CASSLYVVGTYNEQFF
-	TRBV2	12	-	TRBJ1-1	TGTGCCACCCACAGGGAGAACACTGAAGCTTTCTTT	CATHRENTEAFF
TRBD2	TRBV20-1	15	few	TRBJ2-1	TGCAGTGCTCTTCCCCCGCTAGCGGGCCTCAATGAGCAGTTCTTC	CSALPPLAGLNEQFF
TRBD1	TRBV5-1	14	few	TRBJ2-7	TGCGCCAGCAGCTTTGATGGACAGGGCTACGAGCAGTACTTC	CASSFDGQGYEQYF
TRBD2	TRBV12-3/TRBV12-4	18	-	TRBJ2-3	TGTGCCAGCAGCCCAAAACTAGCGGGGGGGCCTCGAACAGATACGCAGTATTTT	CASSPKLAGGPRTDTQYF
-	TRBV10-2	14	-	TRBJ1-6	TGCGCCAGCACCCTCGGGGCGAAGAATTCACCCCTCCACTTT	CASTLGAKNSPLHF
TRBD1	TRBV7-9	15	-	TRBJ2-5	TGTGCCAGCTCGGACAGGGGGCGCTTCGGAGAGACCCAGTACTTC	CASSDRGRFGETQYF
TRBD1	TRBV20-1	13	-	TRBJ1-4	TGCAGTGCTAGCACCGGGACAGGGCCCCTGCTGTTTTTT	CSASTGTGPLLFF
-	TRBV27	13	-	TRBJ1-1	TGTGCCAGCACACCCGCGGGGGGTTTAGAAGCTTTCTTT	CASTPAGGLEAFF
TRBD1	TRBV4-1	16	-	TRBJ1-2	TGCGCCAGCAGCCACCTGGGGGGACAGGGTATGGATGGCTACACCTTC	CASSHLGGQGMDGYTF
TRBD1	TRBV20-1	16	-	TRBJ2-3	TGCAGTGAGGTTGCTCCTGGACAGGCTAGCACAGATACGCAGTATTTT	CSEVAPGQASTDTQYF
TRBD2	TRBV18	14	once	TRBJ2-5	TGTGCCAGCTCACCCACGACTGAGGGGAGGGAGCAGTACTTC	CASSPTTEGREQYF
-	TRBV19	15	-	TRBJ2-7	TGTGCCAGTAGAGACGTGCGACAGGATCCCTACGAGCAGTACTTC	CASRDVRQDPYEQYF
TRBD1	TRBV6-2/TRBV6-3	12	-	TRBJ2-3	TGTACCAGCATGACAGGGCCAGATACGCAGTATTTT	CTSMTGPDTQYF
-	TRBV12-3/TRBV12-4	14	-	TRBJ1-5	TGTGCCAGCACCTTAGGGAGGGGATCACAGCCCCAGCATTTT	CASTLGRGSQPQHF
TRBD2	TRBV6-5	17	few	TRBJ2-1	TGTGCCAGCAGTTTCGCGGGGGGCCGCCCTTCCTACAATGAGCAGTTCTTC	CASSFAGGRPSYNEQFF
TRBD2	TRBV6-1	21	-	TRBJ2-3	TGTGCCAGCAATCCGATAGCGGCGGTCTTGCGGACTAGCTACGTGACAGATACGCAGTATTTT	CASNPIAAVLRTSYVTDTQYF
TRBD1	TRBV7-8	14	-	TRBJ1-5	TGTGCCAGCAGCCCAGGACAGGGCGTGTGGACCCAGCATTTT	CASSPGQGVWTQHF
-	TRBV20-1	15	few	TRBJ2-3	TGCAGTGCTAGAGATCAGAACGGGTACAAAGATACGCAGTATTTT	CSARDQNGYKDTQYF
TRBD2	TRBV29-1	14	-	TRBJ2-5	TGCAGCGTTACTAGCGGGGGGATTCAAGAGACCCAGTACTTC	CSVTSGGIQETQYF